The 10 T cell receptor beta chains presented below share a single source sample, sequenced in a study of CD8 T cells in ankylosing spondylitis. Whole-study results and caveats: About 8 highly homologous variants made up a TCR beta motif that seemed to typify ankylosing spondylitis blood.

The antigens these receptors bind are not known. MiXCR was run by TCRdb on the 5' RACE reads, yielding one entry per CDR3 protein. The top ten clones hold about 14% of a sample with about 220,000 distinct CDR3 sequences, 6% to 8% of them seen once. The specimen sequenced was blood, either unsorted or a sorted T cell fraction (not recorded which). The receptors here all came from a male donor with ankylosing spondylitis.

In DNA form, the CDR3 reads TGTGCCAGCAGCCAAGTTCGATTGGGACAGGGAGGGGAGACCCAGTACTTC. The encoded protein is CASSQVRLGQGGETQYF. This chain joins TRBV14 and TRBJ2-5; 9 bases agree with TRBD1. The germline V gene has CDR1 SGHDN and CDR2 FVKESK. Losses at the gene ends were 1 base for V and 5 bases for J; bases not matched to a gene: 11. CDR3 length: 17 amino acids.

This clonotype was observed many times. This chain joins TRBV27 and TRBJ1-1; tentatively, D is TRBD1 (5 bases). Germline-derived CDR1 and CDR2 are MNHEY and SMNVEV (reference sequence). This CDR3 region has 14 residues. V lost 5 bases and J 0 bases, leaving 10 bases between the germline ends. This chain's CDR3 is CASSPGFMNTEAFF. The CDR3 DNA reads as TGTGCCAGCAGTCCAGGGTTCATGAACACTGAAGCTTTCTTT.

This clonotype came up many times. The V gene is TRBV7-9, the J gene TRBJ2-7; possible D gene TRBD1, 6 bases. The germline V gene has CDR1 SEHNR and CDR2 FQNEAQ (reference sequence). Trimming shortened V by 0 bases and J by 6 bases, and 6 bases separated the two germline ends. CDR3 length: 12 amino acids. CDR3 sequence (DNA): TGTGCCAGCAGCTTAGCGGGGGCCGAGCAGTACTTC. Its translation is CASSLAGAEQYF.

At least ten counts were recorded for this clonotype. The chain combines TRBV16 with TRBJ2-7; a weak D match, TRBD2 (7 bases). Per germline, CDR1 KGHSY and CDR2 FQNENV. CDR3 length: 14 amino acids. V was cut by 4 bases and J by 6 bases, with 16 bases left in between. The CDR3 DNA reads as TGTGCCAGCAGCCCTGACGGGGGGCGCATCGAGCAGTACTTC. This codes for CASSPDGGRIEQYF.

The chain links TRBV14 to TRBJ2-3; D is possibly TRBD2 (5 bases). The CDR3 spans 16 residues. The V and J ends lost 1 base and 2 bases respectively, with 13 bases between them. Looked up from germline, CDR1 is SGHDN and CDR2 is FVKESK. The CDR3 loop is CASSQVWTPPTDTQYF. The CDR3 coding sequence is TGTGCCAGCAGCCAAGTTTGGACTCCCCCCACAGATACGCAGTATTTT.

This clonotype showed up many times. The chain recombines TRBV7-8 with TRBJ2-7; no firm D call. V was shortened by 5 bases and J by 6 bases, with 17 bases between the two germline ends. Germline CDR1 SGHVS, CDR2 FQNEAQ. The CDR3 loop spans 14 amino acids. CDR3 loop: CASSQYFGVPEQYF. The DNA for the CDR3 is TGTGCCAGCAGCCAATACTTTGGGGTCCCCGAGCAGTACTTC.

This clonotype was recorded at least ten times. V and J are TRBV5-4 and TRBJ1-2; D not certain. Germline V CDR1 and CDR2: SGHNT, YYREEE (reference sequence). V was trimmed by 2 bases and J by 0 bases, leaving 11 bases between them. The CDR3 spans 15 residues. The CDR3 region has the DNA TGTGCCAGCAGCTTCAATCACGGAGCTAACTATGGCTACACCTTC. Amino acid sequence: CASSFNHGANYGYTF.

Many counts were recorded for this clonotype. The chain links TRBV7-9 to TRBJ1-6, with 7 positions matching TRBD1. Germline lookup yields CDR1 SEHNR and CDR2 FQNEAQ (reference sequence). This CDR3 region has 17 residues. V trimming: 5 bases; J trimming: 10 bases; junction bases outside the gene matches: 17. The CDR3 loop reads CASSPTGEGGGRSPLHF. Written as DNA, the CDR3 is TGTGCCAGCAGCCCCACAGGGGAGGGGGGTGGTCGATCACCCCTCCACTTT. Filled out from reference TRBV7-9 and TRBJ1-6, the complete variable domain reads DTGVSQNPRHKITKRGQNVTFRCDPISEHNRLYWYRQTLGQGPEFLTYFQNEAQLEKSRLLSDRFSAERPKGSFSTLEIQRTEQGDSAMYLCASSPTGEGGGRSPLHFGNGTRLTVT.

This clonotype was observed many times. The chain uses TRBV10-3 and TRBJ2-7; 7 nucleotides agree with TRBD2. CDR1 is ENHRY and CDR2 is SYGVKD in the germline V gene. Trimming took 2 bases from V and 4 from J; bases not matched to a gene: 11. The CDR3 is made up of 16 amino acids. CDR3 protein: CAISEGAGTKIYEQYF. The CDR3, as DNA: TGTGCCATCAGTGAGGGGGCCGGGACTAAAATTTACGAGCAGTACTTC.

This clonotype was picked up one time. A clone one base away is much larger, so this may be a read error. The chain uses TRBV5-1 and TRBJ2-1; weak D call: TRBD1 (6 bases). The CDR3 length is 13 residues. V was trimmed by 2 bases and J by 9 bases, leaving 12 bases between them. Per germline, CDR1 SGHRS and CDR2 YFSETQ. The CDR3, as DNA: TGCGCCAGCAGCTTCAGGGGAGTCTCTGAGCAGTTCTTC. It encodes CASSFRGVSEQFF.